Presented here are 29 T cell receptor beta chains from one specimen sequenced in a study of blood T cell repertoires in COVID-19 (dated by TCRdb to the early 2020s). The library came from the immunoSEQ multiplex PCR assay. TCRdb retrieved this table from immuneACCESS and kept in-frame rearrangements only. Not all clones are present; in checked studies, unresolved V genes account for under half, and no reason is known for the remainder. Counted in this sample were more than 300,000 clones; approximately 89% of them appeared once. The biggest ten clones account for 2.5% to 4% of the sample. Sequencing was done on a sample of peripheral blood. All receptors come from a woman aged 18-35 years who had recovered from COVID-19.

This chain connects TRBV11-3 to TRBJ2-1, with 16 bases that match TRBD2. Germline values: CDR1 SGHNT, CDR2 YENEEA. Trimming at V came to 4 bases and at J to 6 bases, leaving 9 bases not matched to a gene. This CDR3 has 18 amino acids. The CDR3 loop is CASSSPPGTSGRANEQFF. For the CDR3, the DNA is TGTGCCAGCAGCTCCCCGCCGGGGACTAGCGGGAGGGCCAATGAGCAGTTCTTC.

CDR3: CASSPRQREFSGWETQYF. CDR3 coding DNA: TGTGCCAGCTCACCACGGCAGCGGGAGTTTTCGGGGTGGGAGACCCAGTACTTC. V usage is TRBV18 and J usage is TRBJ2-5; 8 bases are shared with TRBD2. Losses at the gene ends were 1 base for V and 5 bases for J; bases not matched to a gene: 15. The germline V gene has CDR1 KGHSH and CDR2 LQKENI. The CDR3 sequence is 18 residues long. Full variable domain (remainder filled in from reference TRBV18 and TRBJ2-5): NAGVMQNPRHLVRRRGQEARLRCSPMKGHSHVYWYRQLPEEGLKFMVYLQKENIIDESGMPKERFSAEFPKEGPSILRIQQVVRGDSAAYFCASSPRQREFSGWETQYFGPGTRLLVL.

This clone was seen a few times. V and J are TRBV11-3 and TRBJ2-1, with no clear D. This CDR3 is built from 16 residues. Between the trimmed V and J ends, which lost 0 bases and 0 bases, there was a span of 9 bases. The germline V gene encodes CDR1 SGHNT and CDR2 YENEEA. CDR3 nucleotide sequence: TGTGCCAGCAGCTTAGAGGGCACCCGCTCCTACAATGAGCAGTTCTTC. Translation: CASSLEGTRSYNEQFF.

The CDR3 DNA is TGTGCCAGCAGTCGCGAGACTAGCGGGAGCAAGACCCAGTACTTC. Protein sequence: CASSRETSGSKTQYF. The chain is built from TRBV6-2 or TRBV6-3 and TRBJ2-5; 12 bases are a match to TRBD2. Germline CDR1 MNHEY, CDR2 SVGEGT. The CDR3 totals 15 residues. The V gene end was trimmed by 5 bases and the J gene end by 6 bases; junction bases not matched to a gene: 7.

This clone came up a few times. This chain joins TRBV19 and TRBJ1-1, with 7 bases that match TRBD1. CDR1 is LNHDA and CDR2 is SQIVND in the germline V gene (reference sequence). After removal of 6 bases from V and 7 bases from J, the junction contained 8 bases not matched to a gene. CDR3 length equals 13 residues. CDR3 sequence reads: CASSYRGEDEAFF. Here the CDR3 DNA reads TGTGCCAGTAGCTACAGGGGCGAGGATGAAGCTTTCTTT. Full variable domain (missing parts from reference TRBV19 and TRBJ1-1): DGGITQSPKYLFRKEGQNVTLSCEQNLNHDAMYWYRQDPGQGLRLIYYSQIVNDFQKGDIAEGYSVSREKKESFPLTVTSAQKNPTAFYLCASSYRGEDEAFFGQGTRLTVV.

The V gene is TRBV6-5, the J gene TRBJ2-7; D is ambiguous. V dropped 0 bases and J dropped 4 bases, with 4 bases sitting between them. The CDR3 spans 12 residues. Per the germline V gene, CDR1 is MNHEY and CDR2 is SVGAGI. The CDR3 nucleotides read TGTGCCAGCAGTTACTCCCGTTACGAGCAGTACGTC. The encoded protein is CASSYSRYEQYV.

The CDR3 nucleotides read TGTGCCAGCAGCTCAGGACAGGGTCCGGCGTCAGCAAACTATGGCTACACCTTC. This codes for CASSSGQGPASANYGYTF. J is TRBJ1-2 and V is TRBV3-1 (or the pseudogene TRBV3-2), with TRBD1 matching 8 bases. Looked up from germline, CDR1 is LGHDT and CDR2 is YNNKEL (reference sequence). The CDR3 contains 18 residues. J lost 2 bases, V lost 5 bases, and 16 bases had no gene match.

This clone has just one count. V usage is TRBV10-3 and J usage is TRBJ1-2, with D uncertain. V was clipped by 4 bases and J by 5 bases, with 8 bases between them. CDR3 length equals 12 residues. Germline loops: CDR1 ENHRY, CDR2 SYGVKD. The CDR3 here is CAISGHEYGYTF. CDR3 nucleotide sequence: TGTGCCATCAGTGGACATGAATATGGCTACACCTTC.

The rearrangement uses TRBV29-1 and TRBJ1-1, with D perhaps TRBD1 (6 bases). The V end was cut by 7 bases, the J end by 8 bases, with 17 bases between. This CDR3 is built from 12 residues. Germline V CDR1 and CDR2: SQVTM, ANQGSEA. The CDR3 DNA is TGCAGCGCCCGATACACAGGGCTCGAAGCTTTCTTT. Amino acid sequence: CSARYTGLEAFF.

This clone has only one observation. The J gene is TRBJ1-1, the V gene TRBV10-1; 9 bases align to TRBD1. The CDR3 consists of 14 residues. The V gene's germline CDR1 is WNHNN and CDR2 SYGVQD (reference sequence). J gave up 0 bases and V 5 bases, and 1 base lay outside the gene matches. The CDR3 spells CASSRDRVNTEAFF. The CDR3 DNA reads as TGCGCCAGCAGTAGGGACAGGGTGAACACTGAAGCTTTCTTT.

The chain recombines TRBV6-5 with TRBJ1-2; 8 bases line up with TRBD1. V lost 2 bases and J lost 3; bases outside the gene matches: 8. CDR1 and CDR2 from the germline V gene are MNHEY and SVGAGI. The CDR3 length is 16 residues. The CDR3 region is CASSYRLGQGDYGYTF. In DNA form, the CDR3 reads TGTGCCAGCAGTTACCGGCTAGGACAGGGAGACTATGGCTACACCTTC.

This rearrangement joins TRBV7-9 to TRBJ2-5; 8 positions agree with TRBD2. This CDR3 spans 16 amino acids. Germline assignment: CDR1 SEHNR and CDR2 FQNEAQ (reference sequence). After removal of 5 bases from V and 2 bases from J, the junction contained 10 bases not matched to a gene. The CDR3 region has the DNA TGTGCCAGCAGCACCGCTAGCGGGTGGGAGCAAGAGACCCAGTACTTC. Protein: CASSTASGWEQETQYF.

V gene TRBV24-1 combines with J gene TRBJ2-1; weak D call: TRBD2 (5 bases). Germline CDR1 is KGHDR and CDR2 is SFDVKD. V lost 5 bases and J lost 0, with 19 bases in between. There are 18 residues in the CDR3. The CDR3 spells CATSGSSEVFSSYNEQFF. CDR3 coding DNA: TGTGCCACCAGTGGTAGTAGCGAGGTTTTCAGCTCCTACAATGAGCAGTTCTTC.

V and J are TRBV3-1 (or the pseudogene TRBV3-2) and TRBJ2-7, with 8 bases lining up with TRBD2. The junction had 26 bases not matched to a gene; V was cut back by 1 base and J by 9 bases. CDR3 length: 20 amino acids. Germline loops: CDR1 LGHDT, CDR2 YNNKEL (reference sequence). This chain's CDR3 is CASSQGGTTRIQRGRNRQYV. CDR3 nucleotides: TGTGCCAGCAGCCAAGGCGGCACTACCCGGATCCAGCGGGGGAGGAACCGGCAGTACGTC.

The chain couples TRBV30 to TRBJ1-1; the D gene is possibly TRBD1 (6 bases). Between the trimmed V and J ends, which lost 1 base and 4 bases, there was a span of 16 bases. CDR3 length: 15 amino acids. CDR1 and CDR2 (germline): GTSNPN, SVGIG (reference sequence). In nucleotides, the CDR3 is TGTGCCTGGAGTGCAACCGACCCCAGGGGCACTGAAGCTTTCTTT. Translating it yields CAWSATDPRGTEAFF.

Written as DNA, the CDR3 is TGTGCTAGTGGTCCATGGGACAGGGGAGATACGCAGTATTTT. Residues: CASGPWDRGDTQYF. This rearrangement joins TRBV12-5 to TRBJ2-3; 10 bases line up with TRBD1. CDR3 length equals 14 residues. Germline CDR1 and CDR2: LGHNT and FRNRAP. V lost 5 bases, J lost 5 bases, and 4 bases stayed unmatched.

The chain has TRBV2 and TRBJ2-1; 7 nucleotides match TRBD1. The CDR3 length is 15 residues. J was trimmed by 9 bases and V by 4 bases; bases with no gene match: 12. Per the germline V gene, CDR1 is SNHLY and CDR2 is FYNNEI. The CDR3 region is CASSVETGPLSEQFF. As DNA, the CDR3 is TGTGCCAGCAGTGTGGAGACAGGGCCCTTGAGTGAGCAGTTCTTC.

The rearrangement joins TRBV5-1 to TRBJ1-2; D is possibly TRBD1 (5 bases). The CDR3 runs 12 residues. Trimming left V 4 bases short and J 8 bases short, with 12 bases between. Germline V gene data show CDR1 as SGHRS and CDR2 as YFSETQ. The CDR3 loop is CASSNPGYGYTF. The CDR3 DNA reads as TGCGCCAGCAGCAACCCAGGGTACGGCTACACCTTC.

This chain uses TRBV12-3 or TRBV12-4 with TRBJ1-1; D gene unclear. This CDR3 has 13 residues. V dropped 3 bases and J dropped 0 bases, with 5 bases sitting between them. CDR3 protein: CASSFRLNTEAFF. The CDR3, as DNA: TGTGCCAGCAGTTTCCGGTTGAACACTGAAGCTTTCTTT.

The J gene is TRBJ1-3, the V gene TRBV14; D unresolved. Germline CDR1 and CDR2: SGHDN and FVKESK. This CDR3 region has 18 residues. The germline V and J ends were trimmed by 0 bases and 1 base, with 16 bases remaining between them. The CDR3 DNA reads TGTGCCAGCAGCCAAGACATTGACATCTCCACTTCTGGAAACACCATATATTTT. It encodes CASSQDIDISTSGNTIYF.

This sequence joins TRBV19 and TRBJ2-1; 9 bases line up with TRBD2. The trim removed 1 base at V and 8 bases at J, leaving 6 bases unmatched. The V gene's germline CDR1 is LNHDA and CDR2 SQIVND (reference sequence). The CDR3 loop spans 15 amino acids. CDR3 residues: CASSIAASGNHEQFF. The CDR3 DNA reads TGTGCCAGTAGTATAGCGGCTAGCGGGAACCATGAGCAGTTCTTC.

The chain carries TRBV6-6 and TRBJ2-7, with 14 positions matching TRBD2. The CDR3 is 13 amino acids. Germline loops: CDR1 MNHNY, CDR2 SVGAGI (reference sequence). CDR3 residues: CASSYSSGLAGAV. In DNA form, the CDR3 reads TGTGCCAGCAGTTACTCGTCGGGACTAGCGGGAGCGGTT.

The gene calls are TRBV7-2 and TRBJ1-1; D is perhaps TRBD1 (6 bases). CDR1 and CDR2 from the germline V gene are SGHTA and FQGNSA. The CDR3 sequence is 14 residues long. V dropped 1 base and J dropped 3 bases, with 9 bases sitting between them. This chain's CDR3 is CASSLDRAYTEAFF. The CDR3 region has the DNA TGTGCCAGCAGCTTAGACAGGGCCTACACTGAAGCTTTCTTT.

The genes are TRBV7-8 and TRBJ2-1; D remains ambiguous. This CDR3 contains 15 residues. Trimming cost V 5 bases and J 0 bases, with 11 bases left between them. Germline assignment: CDR1 SGHVS and CDR2 FQNEAQ. CDR3 loop: CASSLTGGSYNEQFF. CDR3 nucleotides: TGTGCCAGCAGCCTTACCGGTGGCTCCTACAATGAGCAGTTCTTC.

The chain has TRBV21-1 and TRBJ2-5; TRBD2, the table's D call, was not compared with the DNA. TRBV21-1 corresponds to a pseudogene. The CDR3 runs to 16 residues. The CDR3 coding sequence is TGTGCCAGCAGCAAATCCACCAAACTAGCGGATGAGACCCAGTACTTC. It translates to CASSKSTKLADETQYF.

The chain uses TRBV7-2 and TRBJ1-2; TRBD1 aligns across 11 bases. The V segment lost 1 base and the J segment 2 bases; nucleotides outside the gene matches: 3. From germline, CDR1 is SGHTA and CDR2 FQGNSA. This CDR3 region has 16 residues. CDR3 in DNA: TGTGCCAGCAGCTTAGTGGGACAGGGGGGGAACTATGGCTACACCTTC. It yields the protein CASSLVGQGGNYGYTF.

This chain connects TRBV30 to TRBJ1-6; no definite D call. Trimming took off 1 base at V and 8 bases at J, with 9 bases between the two ends. The CDR3 loop spans 13 amino acids. Per germline, CDR1 GTSNPN and CDR2 SVGIG (reference sequence). The CDR3 DNA is TGTGCCTGGAGTGACGGAGATTATTCACCCCTCCACTTT. This gives the protein CAWSDGDYSPLHF.

The gene calls are TRBV19 and TRBJ1-2, with a possible D match to TRBD1 (5 bases). The CDR3 length is 15 residues. Germline assignment: CDR1 LNHDA and CDR2 SQIVND (reference sequence). Trimming shortened V by 5 bases and J by 3 bases, and 16 bases separated the two germline ends. This chain's CDR3 is CASSPRRQTHYGYTF. The CDR3 nucleotides read TGTGCCAGTAGTCCAAGACGACAGACTCACTATGGCTACACCTTC.

The genes are TRBV12-3 or TRBV12-4 and TRBJ2-7, with D maybe TRBD2 (6 bases). The CDR3 spans 13 residues. V was shortened by 2 bases and J by 7 bases, with 12 bases between the two germline ends. The CDR3 here is CASSLRRAGEQYV. The CDR3 bases are TGTGCCAGCAGTTTAAGGAGGGCCGGAGAGCAGTACGTC.